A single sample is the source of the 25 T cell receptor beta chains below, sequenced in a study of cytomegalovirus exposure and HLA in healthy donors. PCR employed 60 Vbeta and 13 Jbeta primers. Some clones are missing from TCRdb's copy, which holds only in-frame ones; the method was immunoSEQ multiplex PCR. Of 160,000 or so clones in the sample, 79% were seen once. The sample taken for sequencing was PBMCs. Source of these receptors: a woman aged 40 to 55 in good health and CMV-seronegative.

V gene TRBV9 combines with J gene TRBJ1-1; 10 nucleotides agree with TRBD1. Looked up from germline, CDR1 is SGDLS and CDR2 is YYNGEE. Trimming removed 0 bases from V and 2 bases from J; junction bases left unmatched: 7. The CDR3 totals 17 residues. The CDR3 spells CASSVDPTGGGNTEAFF. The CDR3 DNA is TGTGCCAGCAGCGTAGACCCGACAGGGGGCGGAAACACTGAAGCTTTCTTT.

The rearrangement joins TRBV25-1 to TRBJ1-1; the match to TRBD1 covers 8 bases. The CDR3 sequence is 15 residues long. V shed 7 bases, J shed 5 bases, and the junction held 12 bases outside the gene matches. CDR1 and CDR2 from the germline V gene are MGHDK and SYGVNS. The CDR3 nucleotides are TGTGCCAGCACCCGTCGGACAGGGAAGGGGACTGAAGCTTTCTTT. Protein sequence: CASTRRTGKGTEAFF.

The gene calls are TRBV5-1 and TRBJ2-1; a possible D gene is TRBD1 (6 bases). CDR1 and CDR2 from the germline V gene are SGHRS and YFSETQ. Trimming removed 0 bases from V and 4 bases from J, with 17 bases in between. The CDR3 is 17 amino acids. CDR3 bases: TGCGCCAGCAGCTTGGACGGGACACCCTCTGGGTACAATGAGCAGTTCTTC. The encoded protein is CASSLDGTPSGYNEQFF.

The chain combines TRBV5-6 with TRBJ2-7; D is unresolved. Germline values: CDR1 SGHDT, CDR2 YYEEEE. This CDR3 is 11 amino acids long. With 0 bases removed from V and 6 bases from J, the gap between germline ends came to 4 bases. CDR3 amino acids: CASSLGPEQYF. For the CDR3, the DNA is TGTGCCAGCAGCTTGGGGCCCGAGCAGTACTTC.

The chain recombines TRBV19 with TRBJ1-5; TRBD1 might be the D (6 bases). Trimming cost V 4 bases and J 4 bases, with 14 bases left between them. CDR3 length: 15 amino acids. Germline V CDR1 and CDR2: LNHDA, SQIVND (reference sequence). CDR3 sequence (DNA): TGTGCCAGTAGTACCTTGGACAGTTGGAATCAGCCCCAGCATTTT. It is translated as CASSTLDSWNQPQHF.

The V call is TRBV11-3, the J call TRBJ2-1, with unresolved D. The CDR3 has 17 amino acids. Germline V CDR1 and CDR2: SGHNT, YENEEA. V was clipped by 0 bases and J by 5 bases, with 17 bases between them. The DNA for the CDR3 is TGTGCCAGCAGCTTAGACGGCGGCTCCGGATACAACAATGAGCAGTTCTTC. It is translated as CASSLDGGSGYNNEQFF.

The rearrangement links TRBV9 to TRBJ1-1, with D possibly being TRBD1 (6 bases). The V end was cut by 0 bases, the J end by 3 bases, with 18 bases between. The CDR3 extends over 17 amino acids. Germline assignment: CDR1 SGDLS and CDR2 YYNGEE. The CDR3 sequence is CASSVAGGAPGDTEAFF. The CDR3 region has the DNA TGTGCCAGCAGCGTAGCTGGGGGGGCCCCTGGGGACACTGAAGCTTTCTTT.

The CDR3 is CSVIGLAVLTPNTDTQYF. The CDR3 bases are TGCAGCGTTATAGGACTAGCGGTACTCACACCCAACACAGATACGCAGTATTTT. The V call is TRBV29-1, the J call TRBJ2-3; TRBD2 matches at 10 bases. V gave up 5 bases and J gave up 2 bases; unmatched junction bases: 16. CDR1 SQVTM and CDR2 ANQGSEA come from the germline V gene. The CDR3 is made up of 18 amino acids.

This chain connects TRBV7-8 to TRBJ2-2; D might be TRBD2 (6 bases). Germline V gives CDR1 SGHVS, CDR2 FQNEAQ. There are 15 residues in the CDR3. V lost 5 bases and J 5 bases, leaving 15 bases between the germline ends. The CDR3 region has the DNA TGTGCCAGCAGCCAGACTAGTCAGTTAACCGGGGAGCTGTTTTTT. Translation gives CASSQTSQLTGELFF.

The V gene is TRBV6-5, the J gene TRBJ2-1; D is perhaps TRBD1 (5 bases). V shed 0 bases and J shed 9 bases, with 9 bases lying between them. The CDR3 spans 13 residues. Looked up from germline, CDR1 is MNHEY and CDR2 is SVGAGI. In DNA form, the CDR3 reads TGTGCCAGCAGTTACTCCGTTAGGGGTGAGCAGTTCTTC. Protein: CASSYSVRGEQFF.

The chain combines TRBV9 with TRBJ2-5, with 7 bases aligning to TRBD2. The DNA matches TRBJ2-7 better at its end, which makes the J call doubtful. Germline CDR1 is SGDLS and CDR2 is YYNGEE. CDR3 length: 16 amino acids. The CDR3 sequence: CASSVGLAETSYEQYF. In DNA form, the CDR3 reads TGTGCCAGCAGCGTAGGACTAGCCGAAACGTCCTACGAGCAGTACTTC.

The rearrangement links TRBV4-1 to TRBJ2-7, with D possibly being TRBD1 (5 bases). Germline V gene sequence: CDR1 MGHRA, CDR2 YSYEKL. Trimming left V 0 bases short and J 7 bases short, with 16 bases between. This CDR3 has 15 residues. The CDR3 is CASSQEFGRVGEQYF. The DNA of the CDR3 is TGCGCCAGCAGCCAAGAATTTGGCAGGGTGGGGGAGCAGTACTTC.

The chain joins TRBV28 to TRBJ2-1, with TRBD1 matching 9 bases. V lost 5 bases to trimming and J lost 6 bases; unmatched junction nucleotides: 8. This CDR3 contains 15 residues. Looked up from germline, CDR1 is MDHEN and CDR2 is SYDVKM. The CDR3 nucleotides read TGTGCCAGCAGTCCACGGGACAGGGTCGGCAATGAGCAGTTCTTC. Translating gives CASSPRDRVGNEQFF.

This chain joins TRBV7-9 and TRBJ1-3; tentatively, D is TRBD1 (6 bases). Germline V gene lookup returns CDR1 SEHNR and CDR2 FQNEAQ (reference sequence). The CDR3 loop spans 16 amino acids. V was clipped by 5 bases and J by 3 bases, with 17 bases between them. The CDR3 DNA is TGTGCCAGCAGCCCCCCAGGGGCGGCTGATGGAAACACCATATATTTT. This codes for CASSPPGAADGNTIYF.

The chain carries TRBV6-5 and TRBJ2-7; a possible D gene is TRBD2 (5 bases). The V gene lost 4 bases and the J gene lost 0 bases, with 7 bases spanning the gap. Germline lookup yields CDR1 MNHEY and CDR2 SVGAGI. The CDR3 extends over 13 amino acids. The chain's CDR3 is CASSFDYSYEQYF. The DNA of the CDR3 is TGTGCCAGCAGTTTCGACTACTCCTACGAGCAGTACTTC.

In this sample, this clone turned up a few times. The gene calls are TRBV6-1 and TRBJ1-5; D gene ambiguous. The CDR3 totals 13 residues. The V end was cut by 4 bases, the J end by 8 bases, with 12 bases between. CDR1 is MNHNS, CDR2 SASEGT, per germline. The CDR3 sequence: CASSVVIREPQHF. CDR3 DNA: TGTGCCAGCAGTGTCGTTATTAGAGAGCCCCAGCATTTT.

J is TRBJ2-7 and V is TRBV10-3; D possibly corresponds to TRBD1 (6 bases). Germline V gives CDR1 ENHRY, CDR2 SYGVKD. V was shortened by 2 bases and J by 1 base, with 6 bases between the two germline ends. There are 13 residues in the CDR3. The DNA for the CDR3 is TGTGCCATCAGTGAGGGACAGTCCTACGAGCAGTACTTC. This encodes CAISEGQSYEQYF.

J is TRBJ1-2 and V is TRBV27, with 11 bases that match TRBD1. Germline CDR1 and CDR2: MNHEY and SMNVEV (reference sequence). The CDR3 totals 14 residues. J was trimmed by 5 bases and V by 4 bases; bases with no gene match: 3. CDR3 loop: CASSSGQGAYGYTF. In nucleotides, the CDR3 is TGTGCCAGCAGTTCCGGACAGGGGGCTTATGGCTACACCTTC.

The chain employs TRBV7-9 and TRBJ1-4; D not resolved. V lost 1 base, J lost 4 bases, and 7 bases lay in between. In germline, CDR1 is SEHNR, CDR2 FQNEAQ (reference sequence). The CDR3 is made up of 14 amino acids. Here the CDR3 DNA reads TGTGCCAGCAGCTTAGGCAGTTATAATGAAAAACTGTTTTTT. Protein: CASSLGSYNEKLFF. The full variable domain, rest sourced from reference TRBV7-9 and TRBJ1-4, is DTGVSQNPRHKITKRGQNVTFRCDPISEHNRLYWYRQTLGQGPEFLTYFQNEAQLEKSRLLSDRFSAERPKGSFSTLEIQRTEQGDSAMYLCASSLGSYNEKLFFGSGTQLSVL.

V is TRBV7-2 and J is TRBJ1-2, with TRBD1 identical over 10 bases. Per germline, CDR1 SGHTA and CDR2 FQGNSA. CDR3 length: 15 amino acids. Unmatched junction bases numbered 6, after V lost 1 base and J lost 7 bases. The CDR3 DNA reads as TGTGCCAGCAGCTTAGACGGGACAGGGGCCCTTGGCTACACCTTC. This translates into CASSLDGTGALGYTF.

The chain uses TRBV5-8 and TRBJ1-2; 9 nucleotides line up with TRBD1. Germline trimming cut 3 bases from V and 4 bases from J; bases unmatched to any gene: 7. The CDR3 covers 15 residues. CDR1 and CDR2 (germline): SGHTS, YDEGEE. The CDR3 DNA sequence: TGTGCCAGCAGCTGGGGAGGGACAGGGATCTATGGCTACACCTTC. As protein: CASSWGGTGIYGYTF.

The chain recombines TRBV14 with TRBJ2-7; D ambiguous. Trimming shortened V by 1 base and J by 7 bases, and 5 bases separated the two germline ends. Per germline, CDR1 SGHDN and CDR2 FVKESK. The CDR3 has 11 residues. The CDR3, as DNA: TGTGCCAGCAGCCAAGCGCAGGAGCAGTACTTC. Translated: CASSQAQEQYF.

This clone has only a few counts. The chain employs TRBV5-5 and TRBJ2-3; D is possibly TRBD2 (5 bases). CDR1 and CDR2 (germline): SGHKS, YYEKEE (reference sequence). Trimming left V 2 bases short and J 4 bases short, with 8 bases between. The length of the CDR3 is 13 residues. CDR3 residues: CASSFRGADTQYF. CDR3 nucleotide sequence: TGTGCCAGCAGCTTCCGGGGAGCAGATACGCAGTATTTT.

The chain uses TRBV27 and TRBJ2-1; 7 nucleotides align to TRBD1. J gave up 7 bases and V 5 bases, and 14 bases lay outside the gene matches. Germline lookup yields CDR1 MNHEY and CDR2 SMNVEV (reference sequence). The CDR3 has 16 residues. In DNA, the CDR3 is TGTGCCAGCAGTCCTAATCCAGGGGGAAGAGGGAATGAGCAGTTCTTC. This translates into CASSPNPGGRGNEQFF.

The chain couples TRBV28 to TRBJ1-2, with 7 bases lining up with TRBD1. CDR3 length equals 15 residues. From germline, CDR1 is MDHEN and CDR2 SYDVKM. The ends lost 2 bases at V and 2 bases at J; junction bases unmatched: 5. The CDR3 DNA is TGTGCCAGCAGTTTAGGCGACAGGGACAACTATGGCTACACCTTC. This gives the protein CASSLGDRDNYGYTF.